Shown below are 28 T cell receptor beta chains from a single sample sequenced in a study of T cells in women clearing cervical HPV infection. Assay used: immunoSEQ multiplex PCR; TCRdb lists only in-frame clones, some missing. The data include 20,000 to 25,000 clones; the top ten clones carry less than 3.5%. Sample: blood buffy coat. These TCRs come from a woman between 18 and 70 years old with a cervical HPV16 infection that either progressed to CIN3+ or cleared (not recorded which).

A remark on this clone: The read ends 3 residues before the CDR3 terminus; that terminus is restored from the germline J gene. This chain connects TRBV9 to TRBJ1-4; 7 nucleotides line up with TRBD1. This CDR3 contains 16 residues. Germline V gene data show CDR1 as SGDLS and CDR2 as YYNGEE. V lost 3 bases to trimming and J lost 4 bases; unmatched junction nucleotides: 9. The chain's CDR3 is CASSATGEVFNEKLFF. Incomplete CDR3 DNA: TGTGCCAGCAGCGCCACAGGGGAAGTGTTTAATGAAAAA.

Partial CDR3 DNA: TGTGCCAGCAGCTTGGCCCAGCGCAATGAG. Protein: CASSLAQRNE. The whole CDR3 region reads CASSLAQRNEQFF. V usage is TRBV5-5 and J usage is TRBJ2-1; no clear D gene. Read data end 3 residues before the CDR3 end; the end is taken from the germline J gene. In germline, CDR1 is SGHKS, CDR2 YYEKEE (reference sequence). Trimming pared 0 bases from V and 6 bases from J, leaving 7 bases between. The CDR3 has 13 amino acids.

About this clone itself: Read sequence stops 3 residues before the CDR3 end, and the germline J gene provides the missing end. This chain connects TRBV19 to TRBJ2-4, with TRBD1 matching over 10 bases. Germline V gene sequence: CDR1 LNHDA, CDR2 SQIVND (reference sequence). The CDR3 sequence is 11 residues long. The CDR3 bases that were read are TGTGCCAGCTGGGACAGGGGAATT. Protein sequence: CASWDRGI. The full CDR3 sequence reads CASWDRGIQYF.

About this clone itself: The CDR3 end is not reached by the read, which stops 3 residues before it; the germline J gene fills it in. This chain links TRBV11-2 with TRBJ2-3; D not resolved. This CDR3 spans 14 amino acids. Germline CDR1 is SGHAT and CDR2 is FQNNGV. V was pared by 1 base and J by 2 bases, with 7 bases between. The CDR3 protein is CASSLVVPTDTQYF. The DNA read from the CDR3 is TGTGCCAGCAGCTTAGTCGTTCCCACAGATACG.

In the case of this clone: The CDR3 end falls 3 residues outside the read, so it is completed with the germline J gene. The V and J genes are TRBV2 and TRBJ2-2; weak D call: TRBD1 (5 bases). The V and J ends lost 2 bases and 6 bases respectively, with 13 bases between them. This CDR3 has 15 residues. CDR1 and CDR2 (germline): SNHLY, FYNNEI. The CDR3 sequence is CASSEQGFVPGELFF. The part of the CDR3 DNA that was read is TGTGCCAGCAGTGAACAGGGATTTGTACCCGGGGAG.

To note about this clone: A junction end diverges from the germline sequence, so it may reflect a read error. The CDR3 is CASSQGFAGGTDTQYF. The DNA read from the CDR3 is TGCGCCAGCAGCCAAGGGTTTGCGGGAGGCACAGATACG. V is TRBV4-2 and J is TRBJ2-3, with TRBD2 identical over 7 bases. With the read ending 3 residues before the CDR3 end, the germline J gene is used to fill in that end. The CDR3 spans 16 residues. The germline V gene has CDR1 LGHNA and CDR2 YNFKEQ.

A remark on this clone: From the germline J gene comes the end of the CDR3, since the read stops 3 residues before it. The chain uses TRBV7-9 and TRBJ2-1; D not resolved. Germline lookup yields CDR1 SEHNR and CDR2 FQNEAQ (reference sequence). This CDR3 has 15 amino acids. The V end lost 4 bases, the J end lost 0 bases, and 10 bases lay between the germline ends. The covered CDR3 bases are TGTGCCAGCAGCTCAGGAACTTACTCCTACAATGAG. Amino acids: CASSSGTYSYNE. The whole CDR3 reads CASSSGTYSYNEQFF. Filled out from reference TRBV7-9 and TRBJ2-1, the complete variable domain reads DTGVSQNPRHKITKRGQNVTFRCDPISEHNRLYWYRQTLGQGPEFLTYFQNEAQLEKSRLLSDRFSAERPKGSFSTLEIQRTEQGDSAMYLCASSSGTYSYNEQFFGPGTRLTVL.

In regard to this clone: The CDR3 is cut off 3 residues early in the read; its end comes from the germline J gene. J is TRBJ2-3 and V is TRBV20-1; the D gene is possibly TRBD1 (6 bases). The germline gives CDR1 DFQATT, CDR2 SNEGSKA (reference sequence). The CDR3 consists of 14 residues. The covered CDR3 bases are TGCAGTGCTAGCCGAGCTGGGGGCAATCAGCCG. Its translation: CSASRAGGNQP. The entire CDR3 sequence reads CSASRAGGNQPQYF.

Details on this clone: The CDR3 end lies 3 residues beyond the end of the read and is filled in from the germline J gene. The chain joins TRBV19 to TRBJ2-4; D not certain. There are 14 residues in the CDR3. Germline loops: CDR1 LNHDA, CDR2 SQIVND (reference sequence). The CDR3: CASSKAATNYGQYF. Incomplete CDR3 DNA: TGTGCCAGTAGTAAGGCGGCTACTAACTATGGT.

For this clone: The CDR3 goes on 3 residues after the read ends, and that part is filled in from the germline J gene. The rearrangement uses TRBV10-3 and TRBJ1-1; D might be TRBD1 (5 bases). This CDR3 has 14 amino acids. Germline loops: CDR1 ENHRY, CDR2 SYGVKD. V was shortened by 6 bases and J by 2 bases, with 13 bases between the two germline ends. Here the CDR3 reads CAISAPGSNTEAFF. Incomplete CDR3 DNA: TGTGCCATCAGCGCTCCAGGGTCAAACACTGAA.

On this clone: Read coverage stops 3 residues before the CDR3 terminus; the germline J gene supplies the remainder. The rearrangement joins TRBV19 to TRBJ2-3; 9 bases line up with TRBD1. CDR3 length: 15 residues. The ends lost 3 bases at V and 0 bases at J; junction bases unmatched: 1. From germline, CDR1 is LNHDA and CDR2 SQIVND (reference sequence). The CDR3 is CASSIGTGSTDTQYF. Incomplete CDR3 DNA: TGTGCCAGTAGTATCGGGACAGGGAGCACAGATACG.

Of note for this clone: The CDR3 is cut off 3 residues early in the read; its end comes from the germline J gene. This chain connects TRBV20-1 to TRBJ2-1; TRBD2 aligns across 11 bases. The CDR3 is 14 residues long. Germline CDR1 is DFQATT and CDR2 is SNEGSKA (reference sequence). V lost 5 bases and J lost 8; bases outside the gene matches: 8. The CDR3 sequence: CSAVSGRAGDEQFF. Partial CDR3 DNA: TGCAGTGCTGTTAGCGGGAGGGCCGGAGATGAG.

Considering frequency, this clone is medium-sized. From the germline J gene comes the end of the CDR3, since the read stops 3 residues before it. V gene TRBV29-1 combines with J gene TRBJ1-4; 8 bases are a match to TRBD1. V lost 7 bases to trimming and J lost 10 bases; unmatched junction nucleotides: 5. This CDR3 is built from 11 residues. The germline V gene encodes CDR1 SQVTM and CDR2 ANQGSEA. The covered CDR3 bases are TGCAGCGGGGTACAGGGGGGAAAA. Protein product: CSGVQGGK. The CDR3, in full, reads CSGVQGGKLFF.

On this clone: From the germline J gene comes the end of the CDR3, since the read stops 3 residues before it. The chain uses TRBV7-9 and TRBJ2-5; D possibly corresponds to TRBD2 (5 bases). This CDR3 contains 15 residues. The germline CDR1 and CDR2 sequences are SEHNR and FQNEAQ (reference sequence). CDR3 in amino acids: CASSLPGESTDTQYF. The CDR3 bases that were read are TGTGCCAGCAGCCTCCCCGGGGAAAGCACAGATACC.

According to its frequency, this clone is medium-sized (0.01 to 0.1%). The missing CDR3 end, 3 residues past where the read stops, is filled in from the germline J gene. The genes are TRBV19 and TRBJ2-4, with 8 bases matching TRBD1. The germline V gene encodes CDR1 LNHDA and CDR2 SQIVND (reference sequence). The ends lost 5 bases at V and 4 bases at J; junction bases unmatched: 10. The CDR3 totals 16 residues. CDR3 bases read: TGTGCCAGTAGTGGACAGGGTGTGGAGATAAAAAACATT. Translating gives CASSGQGVEIKNI. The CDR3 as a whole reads CASSGQGVEIKNIQYF.

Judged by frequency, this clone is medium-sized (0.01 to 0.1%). The CDR3 sequence is CASSQDRGTDTQYF. CDR3 DNA (partial): TGTGCCAGCAGCCAAGATAGAGGGACAGATACG. The V call is TRBV14, the J call TRBJ2-3, with D tentatively TRBD2 (5 bases). The read terminates 3 residues ahead of where the CDR3 ends, so the germline J gene completes it. The CDR3 loop spans 14 amino acids. V was pared by 0 bases and J by 3 bases, with 7 bases between. Germline-derived CDR1 and CDR2 are SGHDN and FVKESK.

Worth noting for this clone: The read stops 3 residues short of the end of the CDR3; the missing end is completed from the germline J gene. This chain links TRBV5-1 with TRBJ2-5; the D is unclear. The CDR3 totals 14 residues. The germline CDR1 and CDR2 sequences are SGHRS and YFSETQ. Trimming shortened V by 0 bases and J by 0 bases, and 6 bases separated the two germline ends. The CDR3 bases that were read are TGCGCCAGCAGCTTGGAGGGTAACCAAGAGACC. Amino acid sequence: CASSLEGNQET. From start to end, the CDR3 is CASSLEGNQETQYF.

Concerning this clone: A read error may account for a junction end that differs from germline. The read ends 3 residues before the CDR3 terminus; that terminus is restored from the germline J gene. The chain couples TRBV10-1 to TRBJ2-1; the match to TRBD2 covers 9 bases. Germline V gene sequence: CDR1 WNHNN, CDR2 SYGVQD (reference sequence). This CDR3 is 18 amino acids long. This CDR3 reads CSSSAYRAAGGPYNEQFF. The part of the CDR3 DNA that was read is TGCTCCAGCAGCGCCTATCGGGCAGCGGGGGGACCCTACAATGAG.

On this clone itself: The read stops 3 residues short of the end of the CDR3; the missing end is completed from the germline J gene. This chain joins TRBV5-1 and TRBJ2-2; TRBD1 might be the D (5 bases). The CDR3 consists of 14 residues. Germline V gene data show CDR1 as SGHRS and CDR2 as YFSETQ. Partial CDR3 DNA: TGCGCCAGCAGCTTGGCCTCTGGGGCCAACGTG. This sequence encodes CASSLASGANV. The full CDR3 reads CASSLASGANVLFF. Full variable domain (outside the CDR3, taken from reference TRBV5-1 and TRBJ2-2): KAGVTQTPRYLIKTRGQQVTLSCSPISGHRSVSWYQQTPGQGLQFLFEYFSETQRNKGNFPGRFSGRQFSNSRSEMNVSTLELGDSALYLCASSLASGANVLFFGEGSRLTVL.

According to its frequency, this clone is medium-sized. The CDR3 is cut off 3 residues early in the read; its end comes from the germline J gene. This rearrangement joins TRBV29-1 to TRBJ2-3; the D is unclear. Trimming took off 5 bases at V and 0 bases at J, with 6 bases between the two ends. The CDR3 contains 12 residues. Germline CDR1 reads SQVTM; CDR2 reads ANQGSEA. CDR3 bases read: TGCAGCGTTATCGGTAGCACAGATACG. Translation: CSVIGSTDT. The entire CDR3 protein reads CSVIGSTDTQYF.

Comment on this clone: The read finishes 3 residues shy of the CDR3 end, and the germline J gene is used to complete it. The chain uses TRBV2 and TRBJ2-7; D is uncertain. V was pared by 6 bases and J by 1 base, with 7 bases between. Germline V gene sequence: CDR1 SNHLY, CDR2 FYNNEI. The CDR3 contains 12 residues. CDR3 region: CASRARSYEQYF. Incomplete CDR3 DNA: TGTGCCAGCAGAGCCCGTTCCTACGAG.

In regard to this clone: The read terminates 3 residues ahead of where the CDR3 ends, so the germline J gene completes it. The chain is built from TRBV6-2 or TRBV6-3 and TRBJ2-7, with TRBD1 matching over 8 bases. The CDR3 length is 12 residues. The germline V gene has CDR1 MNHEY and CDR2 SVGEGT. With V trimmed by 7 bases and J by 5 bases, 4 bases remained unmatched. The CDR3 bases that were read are TGTGCCAGCACAGGGGGCCCCAACGAG. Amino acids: CASTGGPNE. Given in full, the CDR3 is CASTGGPNEQYF.

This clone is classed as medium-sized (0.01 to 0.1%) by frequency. This CDR3 is CATSVNMDTQYF. CDR3 DNA, as far as it was read: TGTGCCACATCAGTTAACATGGATACG. The chain combines TRBV10-3 with TRBJ2-3; D is unresolved. The read terminates 3 residues ahead of where the CDR3 ends, so the germline J gene completes it. The CDR3 runs to 12 residues. The V end was cut by 10 bases, the J end by 6 bases, with 14 bases between. CDR1 is ENHRY, CDR2 SYGVKD, per germline.

The CDR3 spells CASSEDWRGGSDTQYF. The covered CDR3 bases are TGTGCCAGCAGTGAAGACTGGCGGGGGGGCTCAGATACG. This chain joins TRBV6-1 and TRBJ2-3, with 9 positions matching TRBD2. The CDR3 goes on 3 residues after the read ends, and that part is filled in from the germline J gene. Looked up from germline, CDR1 is MNHNS and CDR2 is SASEGT. The length of the CDR3 is 16 residues. Unmatched junction bases numbered 6, after V lost 1 base and J lost 4 bases.

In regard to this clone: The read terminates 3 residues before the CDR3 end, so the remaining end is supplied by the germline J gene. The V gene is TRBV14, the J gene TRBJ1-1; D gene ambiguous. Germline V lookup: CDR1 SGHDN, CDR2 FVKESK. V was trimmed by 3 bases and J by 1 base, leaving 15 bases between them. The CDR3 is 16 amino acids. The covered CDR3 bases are TGTGCCAGCAGCCATTTGACTCACTTCCGGAACACTGAA. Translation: CASSHLTHFRNTE. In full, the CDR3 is CASSHLTHFRNTEAFF.

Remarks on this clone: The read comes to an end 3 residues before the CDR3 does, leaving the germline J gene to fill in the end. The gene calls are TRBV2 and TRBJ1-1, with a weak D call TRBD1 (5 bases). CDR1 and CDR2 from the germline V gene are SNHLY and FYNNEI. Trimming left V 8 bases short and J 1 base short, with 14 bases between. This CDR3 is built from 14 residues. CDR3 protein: CASDEGLGNTEAFF. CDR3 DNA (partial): TGTGCCAGCGACGAGGGGTTGGGGAACACTGAA.

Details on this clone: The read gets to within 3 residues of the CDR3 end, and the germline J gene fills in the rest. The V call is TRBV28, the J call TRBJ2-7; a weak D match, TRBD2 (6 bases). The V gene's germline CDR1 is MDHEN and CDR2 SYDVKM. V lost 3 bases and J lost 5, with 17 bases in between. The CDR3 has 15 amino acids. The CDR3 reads CASSLGGGRIHEQYF. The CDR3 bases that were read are TGTGCCAGCAGTTTGGGGGGAGGCCGTATACACGAG.

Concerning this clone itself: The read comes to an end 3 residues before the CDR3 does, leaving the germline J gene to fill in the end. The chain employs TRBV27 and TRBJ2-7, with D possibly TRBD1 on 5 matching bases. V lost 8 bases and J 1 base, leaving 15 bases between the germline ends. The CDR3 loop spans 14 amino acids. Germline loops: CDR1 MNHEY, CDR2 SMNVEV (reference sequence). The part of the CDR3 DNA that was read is TGTGCCAGCCGTTCCGCAGGGCTTTCCTACGAG. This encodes CASRSAGLSYE. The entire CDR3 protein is CASRSAGLSYEQYF.